Included here is one TCR beta chain sequence, with context. V lost 5 bases, J lost 0 bases, and 11 bases lay in between. The germline CDR1 and CDR2 sequences are SGHTA and FQGNSA. CDR3 size: 15 residues. These data originate in a study of cytomegalovirus exposure and HLA in healthy donors. Primers: 60 Vbeta forward and 13 Jbeta reverse. The table came from immunoSEQ multiplex PCR; TCRdb's copy has only in-frame clones and leaves some out. The sample shows more than 50,000 clones, 85% of them seen only once. Sequencing used PBMCs. This TCR derives from a female donor in good health and CMV-seronegative. V usage is TRBV7-2 and J usage is TRBJ1-3, with D uncertain. Here the CDR3 DNA reads TGTGCCAGCAGCCTGGACGGAGGCTCTGGAAACACCATATATTTT. Its protein product is CASSLDGGSGNTIYF.